This T cell receptor beta chain derives from a study of T cell responses to AZD1222 COVID-19 vaccine. Study as a whole: Analysis merged second doses at about 4 or about 12 weeks.

Remarks on this clone: Its specificity is unknown.

General study results and limits: Only a handful of AZD1222 recipients tested seropositive at baseline. Repertoires were obtained solely post-peak T cell response.

Germline V gene sequence: CDR1 KGHSH, CDR2 LQKENI. The CDR3 spans 14 residues. V lost 6 bases, J lost 4 bases, and 15 bases lay in between. Sequencing was performed with immunoSEQ multiplex PCR; in TCRdb, only in-frame clones are kept and a portion is missing. The sample consists of more than 95,000 clones, over 80% of them appearing once. This clonotype originated in an adult in good health. The rearrangement uses TRBV18 and TRBJ2-5; maybe TRBD2 (5 bases). The sample here was peripheral blood, taken on day 0 of AZD1222 vaccination. The CDR3 DNA reads TGTGCCAGCTCCAAAACTCCCGGGGTAGAGACCCAGTACTTC. It translates to CASSKTPGVETQYF.